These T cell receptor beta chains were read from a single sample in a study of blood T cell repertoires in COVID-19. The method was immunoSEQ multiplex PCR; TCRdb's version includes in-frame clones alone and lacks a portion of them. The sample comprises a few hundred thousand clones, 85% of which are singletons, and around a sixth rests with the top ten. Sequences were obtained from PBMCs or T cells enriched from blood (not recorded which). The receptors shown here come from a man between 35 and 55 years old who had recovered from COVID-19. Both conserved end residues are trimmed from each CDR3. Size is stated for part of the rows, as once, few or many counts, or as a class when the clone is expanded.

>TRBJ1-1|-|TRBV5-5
ASSARWTGVSTEAF
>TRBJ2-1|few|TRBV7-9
ASSFVRSQGGDEQF
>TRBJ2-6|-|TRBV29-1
SVGASSGANVLT
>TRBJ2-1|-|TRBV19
ASSSKERSSSYNEQF
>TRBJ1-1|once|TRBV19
ASTPGINTEAF
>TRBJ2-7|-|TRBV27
ASSLSAGSYEQY
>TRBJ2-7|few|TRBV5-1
ASSLVGRSSYEQY
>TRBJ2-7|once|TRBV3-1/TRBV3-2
ASSQKAGGLSTEQY
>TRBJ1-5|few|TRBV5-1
ASSLDNSNQPQH
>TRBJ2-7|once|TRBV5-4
ASSLAITGVYEQY
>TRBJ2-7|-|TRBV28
ASSLGHMGYEQY
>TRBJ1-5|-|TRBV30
AWSVERSNQPQH
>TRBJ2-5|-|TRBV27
ASSPTRTGGRKETQY
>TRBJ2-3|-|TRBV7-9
ASSGTSGSTDTQY
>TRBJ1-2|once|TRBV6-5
ASSTVNRNGYT
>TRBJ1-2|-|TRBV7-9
ASSRPTGEHYGYT
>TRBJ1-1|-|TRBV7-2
ASSLAAGSQGEAF
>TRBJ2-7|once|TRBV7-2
ASSLAGTSVYEQY
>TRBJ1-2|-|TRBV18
ASSLDSNYGYT
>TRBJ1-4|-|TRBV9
ASSLQGASEKLF
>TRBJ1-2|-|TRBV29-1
SVGTGTNYGYT
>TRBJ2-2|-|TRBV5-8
ASSLAGRGRAGELF
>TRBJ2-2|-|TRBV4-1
ASSQADLAGGPGELF
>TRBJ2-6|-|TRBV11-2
ASTRAGANVLT
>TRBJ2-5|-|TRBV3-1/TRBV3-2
ASSQVQGFPGETQY
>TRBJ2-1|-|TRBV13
ASTKLGEGSYNEQF
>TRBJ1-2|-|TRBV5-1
ASRAGTGSNYGYT
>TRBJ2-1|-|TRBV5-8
ASSVDRVGSGEQF
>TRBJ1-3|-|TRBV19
ASSTDRGNTIY
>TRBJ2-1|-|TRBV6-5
ASSTQVAGYNEQF
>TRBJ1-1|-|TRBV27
ASSPQGYSTEAF